This entry lists 21 T cell receptor beta chains sequenced from one sample in a study of T cell repertoires in cytomegalovirus infection. Their recognized antigens are unknown. Each CDR3 protein gets one entry after TCRdb re-called the reads with MiXCR. The table records a few hundred thousand distinct CDR3 sequences, under 45% of them present only once. Material: cultured PBMCs, obtained from culture after CMV antigen stimulation. The receptor set was obtained from a human donor in good health (CMV status not recorded). Some clones in this sample may be carry-over from other donors' samples.

J is TRBJ2-7 and V is TRBV12-3 or TRBV12-4; 15 bases fit TRBD2. This CDR3 contains 18 residues. V lost 5 bases to trimming and J lost 1 base; unmatched junction nucleotides: 9. The CDR3 nucleotides read TGTGCCAGCAGTCCACTACCGGGACTAGCGGGAGGTTCCTACGAGCAGTACTTC. The encoded protein is CASSPLPGLAGGSYEQYF.

Ten or more counts support this clonotype. J is TRBJ1-3 and V is TRBV7-8, with TRBD1 matching 7 bases. The length of the CDR3 is 18 residues. With V trimmed by 1 base and J by 0 bases, 9 bases remained unmatched. Germline CDR1 and CDR2: SGHVS and FQNEAQ. The chain's CDR3 is CASSLVPGGVFSGNTIYF. The CDR3 DNA reads TGTGCCAGCAGCTTAGTCCCAGGGGGTGTATTCTCTGGAAACACCATATATTTT.

The chain has TRBV2 and TRBJ2-3, with D unclear. V lost 1 base and J 0 bases, leaving 5 bases between the germline ends. The V gene's germline CDR1 is SNHLY and CDR2 FYNNEI. This CDR3 has 14 residues. CDR3 sequence (DNA): TGTGCCAGCAGTGAAGAATGGAGCACAGATACGCAGTATTTT. This sequence encodes CASSEEWSTDTQYF.

This sequence joins TRBV6-6 and TRBJ2-5; 8 bases are shared with TRBD1. The CDR3 sequence is 13 residues long. The V gene's germline CDR1 is MNHNY and CDR2 SVGAGI (reference sequence). The V segment lost 6 bases and the J segment 4 bases; nucleotides outside the gene matches: 4. This chain's CDR3 is CASRGQGLETQYF. The CDR3 DNA reads as TGTGCCAGCAGAGGACAGGGCTTAGAGACCCAGTACTTC.

The rearrangement joins TRBV12-3 or TRBV12-4 to TRBJ1-6; D is unclear. With 2 bases removed from V and 8 bases from J, the gap between germline ends came to 13 bases. The CDR3 covers 15 residues. The CDR3 DNA is TGTGCCAGCAGTTTAACTACCGGAGGTTATTCACCCCTCCACTTT. Translating gives CASSLTTGGYSPLHF.

CDR3 in amino acids: CASSQGAGGSGELFF. CDR3 coding DNA: TGCGCCAGCAGCCAAGGGGCAGGGGGATCCGGGGAGCTGTTTTTT. This chain uses TRBV4-1 with TRBJ2-2; 7 bases match TRBD1. V dropped 1 base and J dropped 6; count of bases not matched to a gene: 5. The CDR3 is 15 residues long. Per the germline V gene, CDR1 is MGHRA and CDR2 is YSYEKL.

This clonotype was observed a single time. This chain links TRBV19 with TRBJ2-3; 7 bases line up with TRBD2. Germline CDR1 and CDR2: LNHDA and SQIVND (reference sequence). This CDR3 contains 14 residues. V dropped 6 bases and J dropped 2; count of bases not matched to a gene: 5. CDR3 region: CASSRRGFTDTQYF. CDR3 bases: TGTGCCAGTAGCAGGCGGGGGTTCACAGATACGCAGTATTTT.

This clonotype has only a few counts. The chain links TRBV29-1 to TRBJ1-1, with a tentative D call TRBD1 (5 bases). The V and J ends lost 6 bases and 0 bases respectively, with 11 bases between them. The CDR3 has 13 residues. Germline CDR1 SQVTM, CDR2 ANQGSEA. This chain's CDR3 is CSVEGRMNTEAFF. The CDR3 DNA reads TGCAGCGTGGAGGGACGGATGAACACTGAAGCTTTCTTT.

This chain connects TRBV20-1 to TRBJ2-5; TRBD2 agrees at 12 bases. Losses at the gene ends were 6 bases for V and 5 bases for J; bases not matched to a gene: 7. Germline V CDR1 and CDR2: DFQATT, SNEGSKA (reference sequence). The CDR3 length is 14 residues. CDR3 loop: CSASTSGGLETQYF. CDR3 sequence (DNA): TGCAGTGCCTCAACTAGCGGGGGGTTGGAGACCCAGTACTTC.

The V and J genes are TRBV28 and TRBJ1-1, with TRBD1 matching over 7 bases. This CDR3 contains 15 residues. Germline V gene data show CDR1 as MDHEN and CDR2 as SYDVKM. V lost 5 bases and J lost 1; bases outside the gene matches: 7. CDR3 sequence reads: CASSPDRLGNTEAFF. CDR3 DNA sequence: TGTGCCAGCAGTCCGGACAGGTTGGGGAACACTGAAGCTTTCTTT.

The CDR3 spells CASSHTPDTEAFF. CDR3 coding DNA: TGTGCCAGCAGTCATACGCCCGACACTGAAGCTTTCTTT. The chain joins TRBV7-7 to TRBJ1-1; D is uncertain. The V gene lost 6 bases and the J gene lost 3 bases, with 11 bases spanning the gap. CDR1 is SSHAT and CDR2 is FNYEAQ in the germline V gene (reference sequence). The CDR3 sequence is 13 residues long.

The rearrangement links TRBV19 to TRBJ1-1; D is possibly TRBD1 (5 bases). V was trimmed by 3 bases and J by 3 bases, leaving 20 bases between them. The CDR3 consists of 17 residues. Germline CDR1 is LNHDA and CDR2 is SQIVND (reference sequence). The CDR3 bases are TGTGCCAGTAGTATCGAATTGGCCTTCCTGGGGGACACTGAAGCTTTCTTT. This encodes CASSIELAFLGDTEAFF.

The chain uses TRBV6-2 or TRBV6-3 and TRBJ2-1; tentative D call: TRBD2 (7 bases). Deletions cut 2 bases from V and 5 bases from J, with 19 bases between. This CDR3 spans 17 amino acids. Germline CDR1 and CDR2: MNHEY and SVGEGT. CDR3 amino acids: CASSYQGEAGADNEQFF. Written as DNA, the CDR3 is TGTGCCAGCAGTTACCAGGGCGAGGCGGGGGCGGACAATGAGCAGTTCTTC.

V usage is TRBV15 and J usage is TRBJ2-5; D ambiguous. The CDR3 has 15 amino acids. Looked up from germline, CDR1 is LNHNV and CDR2 is YYDKDF (reference sequence). The V gene lost 0 bases and the J gene lost 1 base, with 9 bases spanning the gap. CDR3 in DNA: TGTGCCACCAGCAGAGATGGTCAGGTCCAAGAGACCCAGTACTTC. Amino acids: CATSRDGQVQETQYF.

V usage is TRBV4-2 and J usage is TRBJ1-5; TRBD1 aligns across 7 bases. With 3 bases clipped from V and 0 bases from J, the junction kept 14 bases outside the gene matches. CDR1 LGHNA and CDR2 YNFKEQ come from the germline V gene. The CDR3 has 19 amino acids. Written as DNA, the CDR3 is TGTGCCAGCAGCCATCACGGGGGGGTCCAGGGGGGTAGCAATCAGCCCCAGCATTTT. This encodes CASSHHGGVQGGSNQPQHF.

Here the CDR3 reads CSVPLAGGPHEQYF. CDR3 sequence (DNA): TGCAGTGTCCCTTTAGCGGGAGGGCCCCACGAGCAGTACTTC. This chain connects TRBV20-1 to TRBJ2-7, with 11 bases identical to TRBD2. CDR1 and CDR2 from the germline V gene are DFQATT and SNEGSKA (reference sequence). The CDR3 sequence is 14 residues long. The V and J ends lost 7 bases and 5 bases, in that order; junction bases with no gene match: 10.

This chain joins TRBV7-9 and TRBJ2-3, with D hard to call. Germline V gives CDR1 SEHNR, CDR2 FQNEAQ (reference sequence). Trimming stripped 5 bases from V and 5 bases from J, with 17 bases between. CDR3 length: 15 residues. CDR3: CASSKRPSVRDTQYF. The CDR3 DNA reads as TGTGCCAGCAGCAAGAGACCCTCAGTGAGAGATACGCAGTATTTT.

The gene calls are TRBV4-3 and TRBJ2-1, with D maybe TRBD2 (7 bases). Per germline, CDR1 LGHNA and CDR2 YSLEER. This CDR3 has 16 residues. The V end was cut by 4 bases, the J end by 6 bases, with 19 bases between. CDR3 protein: CASSPQSGVGGNEQFF. The CDR3 coding sequence is TGCGCCAGCAGCCCCCAAAGCGGGGTAGGGGGCAATGAGCAGTTCTTC.

This clonotype was recorded a few times. V is TRBV4-1 and J is TRBJ2-6, with D possibly being TRBD1 (5 bases). The CDR3 runs 16 residues. Trimming cost V 3 bases and J 0 bases, with 9 bases left between them. The germline CDR1 and CDR2 sequences are MGHRA and YSYEKL. The CDR3 region is CASSQGPNSGANVLTF. As DNA, the CDR3 is TGCGCCAGCAGCCAGGGGCCGAACTCTGGGGCCAACGTCCTGACTTTC.

The chain links TRBV7-2 to TRBJ2-2; no clear D gene. Germline CDR1 reads SGHTA; CDR2 reads FQGNSA. Trimming shortened V by 2 bases and J by 9 bases, and 10 bases separated the two germline ends. The CDR3 runs to 13 residues. CDR3 residues: CASSLKASRELFF. In DNA, the CDR3 is TGTGCCAGCAGCTTAAAAGCCTCCCGGGAGCTGTTTTTT.

The sample holds a few counts of this clonotype. The genes are TRBV11-2 and TRBJ2-1; D remains ambiguous. This CDR3 has 14 residues. CDR1 and CDR2 (germline): SGHAT, FQNNGV. Trimming stripped 3 bases from V and 5 bases from J, with 11 bases between. The CDR3 loop reads CASSFNVENNEQFF. The DNA of the CDR3 is TGTGCCAGCAGCTTTAACGTGGAGAACAATGAGCAGTTCTTC.